These 20 T cell receptor beta chains were all obtained from the same sample, sequenced in a study of cytomegalovirus exposure and HLA in healthy donors (dated by TCRdb to about 2017). The method behind the library was the immunoSEQ multiplex PCR assay. For the multiplex PCR, a mixture combining 60 forward primers for TCR Vbeta segments and 13 reverse primers for TCR Jbeta segments was used. TCRdb mirrors the immuneACCESS table, restricted to in-frame sequences. Some clones are absent from its copies; in checked studies, under half trace to an unresolved V gene, and the reason for the others is unknown. Recorded for this sample are roughly 190,000 clones; about four fifths of them occurred a single time. The ten largest clones add up to around 3% of the sample. Sequences were obtained from PBMCs. These receptors were collected from a woman in her forties or fifties in good health and CMV-seropositive.

V gene TRBV7-2 combines with J gene TRBJ1-5, with 9 bases aligning to TRBD1. Germline V CDR1 and CDR2: SGHTA, FQGNSA. Losses at the gene ends were 5 bases for V and 3 bases for J; bases not matched to a gene: 8. The CDR3 has 16 residues. CDR3 protein: CASSPLDRGINQPQHF. The CDR3 DNA reads as TGTGCCAGCAGCCCACTTGACAGGGGGATCAATCAGCCCCAGCATTTT.

CDR3 protein: CASSLSGWNEQFF. The CDR3 DNA reads TGTGCCAGTAGTTTGTCAGGGTGGAATGAGCAGTTCTTC. The gene calls are TRBV19 and TRBJ2-1; D is possibly TRBD1 (5 bases). Trimming removed 5 bases at V and 7 bases at J, with 12 bases between. From germline, CDR1 is LNHDA and CDR2 SQIVND (reference sequence). CDR3 length equals 13 residues.

The chain couples TRBV2 to TRBJ1-5, with D hard to call. Germline CDR1 reads SNHLY; CDR2 reads FYNNEI. V lost 5 bases to trimming and J lost 3 bases, with 14 bases between them. CDR3 length: 15 amino acids. The CDR3 reads CASSRLRGYNQPQHF. CDR3 nucleotide sequence: TGTGCCAGCAGTCGTCTCCGGGGTTACAATCAGCCCCAGCATTTT.

This clone was found once. This sequence joins TRBV5-1 and TRBJ2-2; TRBD2 aligns across 8 bases. V shed 6 bases, J shed 4 bases, and the junction held 8 bases outside the gene matches. The CDR3 is made up of 15 amino acids. Germline CDR1 is SGHRS and CDR2 is YFSETQ. CDR3: CASTGAGGATGELFF. For the CDR3, the DNA is TGCGCCAGCACTGGGGCCGGGGGGGCCACCGGGGAGCTGTTTTTT.

This chain links TRBV12-1 with TRBJ2-5; the D call of TRBD2 is as the table states it, not checked on the DNA. TRBV12-1 is assigned pseudogene status. This CDR3 has 16 residues. DNA for the CDR3: TGTGCCAGCAGCTTATCTGGCGGGGGGGCCGGAGAGACCCAGTACTTC. Amino acid sequence: CASSLSGGGAGETQYF.

The rearrangement links TRBV27 to TRBJ2-7; 9 positions agree with TRBD1. This CDR3 has 15 amino acids. Germline V CDR1 and CDR2: MNHEY, SMNVEV (reference sequence). Trimming cost V 2 bases and J 4 bases; bases outside gene matches: 6. Here the CDR3 reads CASSLQQGARYEQYF. In nucleotides, the CDR3 is TGTGCCAGCAGTTTACAACAGGGGGCGAGATACGAGCAGTACTTC.

This chain connects TRBV19 to TRBJ2-3; 9 bases agree with TRBD2. CDR3 length: 15 amino acids. V shed 4 bases, J shed 3 bases, and the junction held 5 bases outside the gene matches. The germline V gene encodes CDR1 LNHDA and CDR2 SQIVND (reference sequence). CDR3 in DNA: TGTGCCAGTAGTAACCCGGCGGGGGGGACAGATACGCAGTATTTT. The encoded protein is CASSNPAGGTDTQYF.

The chain uses TRBV5-1 and TRBJ2-6; unclear D gene. This CDR3 contains 14 residues. Between the trimmed V and J ends, which lost 7 bases and 2 bases, there was a span of 10 bases. Germline V gene lookup returns CDR1 SGHRS and CDR2 YFSETQ. DNA for the CDR3: TGCGCCAGCGGCGACAATGCTGGGGCCAACGTCCTGACTTTC. Its protein is CASGDNAGANVLTF.

The V call is TRBV4-1, the J call TRBJ1-4; D is possibly TRBD1 (5 bases). Germline CDR1 and CDR2: MGHRA and YSYEKL. Trimming took off 5 bases at V and 8 bases at J, with 15 bases between the two ends. The CDR3 sequence is 14 residues long. In DNA form, the CDR3 reads TGCGCCAGCAGCTTCAGGGACTTAGGCGAAAAACTGTTTTTT. This gives the protein CASSFRDLGEKLFF.

J is TRBJ1-5 and V is TRBV6-6; TRBD1 aligns across 8 bases. This CDR3 has 14 amino acids. In germline, CDR1 is MNHNY, CDR2 SVGAGI (reference sequence). J lost 5 bases, V lost 6 bases, and 6 bases had no gene match. Here the CDR3 DNA reads TGTGCCAGCAGGGACAGGGCCCGAGATCAGCCCCAGCATTTT. As protein: CASRDRARDQPQHF.

J is TRBJ1-1 and V is TRBV27; D call uncertain. Germline lookup yields CDR1 MNHEY and CDR2 SMNVEV (reference sequence). Trimming took 6 bases from V and 0 from J, leaving 20 bases between them. The CDR3 sequence is 17 residues long. Here the CDR3 reads CASSPDGRPEMNTEAFF. The CDR3 DNA reads TGTGCCAGCAGCCCTGACGGGAGGCCAGAAATGAACACTGAAGCTTTCTTT.

J is TRBJ2-7 and V is TRBV7-9, with 8 bases fitting TRBD1. Trimming took 1 base from V and 6 from J; bases not matched to a gene: 2. The germline V gene has CDR1 SEHNR and CDR2 FQNEAQ (reference sequence). The CDR3 contains 13 residues. CDR3 in amino acids: CASSLGQGIEQYF. The DNA of the CDR3 is TGTGCCAGCAGCTTAGGACAGGGGATCGAGCAGTACTTC.

The chain employs TRBV9 and TRBJ2-7; 10 bases fit TRBD1. CDR1 and CDR2 from the germline V gene are SGDLS and YYNGEE. CDR3 length: 15 amino acids. Losses at the gene ends were 3 bases for V and 6 bases for J; bases not matched to a gene: 9. The CDR3 is CASSARGTGEGEQYF. CDR3 DNA sequence: TGTGCCAGCAGCGCGAGGGGGACAGGGGAGGGCGAGCAGTACTTC.

Turning to this clone: The germline gene is not matched at one end of the junction; a read error may be the cause. The chain couples TRBV6-5 to TRBJ2-1; TRBD2 agrees at 9 bases. This CDR3 contains 14 residues. Germline lookup yields CDR1 MNHEY and CDR2 SVGAGI. CDR3 residues: CASSYSASGDKGIF. CDR3 nucleotide sequence: TGTGCCAGCAGTTACTCTGCTAGCGGGGATAAGGGGATCTTC.

The rearrangement uses TRBV30 and TRBJ2-7; 12 bases are shared with TRBD2. The CDR3 extends over 18 amino acids. The V gene end was trimmed by 4 bases and the J gene end by 4 bases; junction bases not matched to a gene: 17. Germline V lookup: CDR1 GTSNPN, CDR2 SVGIG (reference sequence). The CDR3, as DNA: TGTGCCTGGAATCAAACCGGGACTAGCGGGTGGTCTGAGTACGAGCAGTACTTC. It yields the protein CAWNQTGTSGWSEYEQYF.

The gene calls are TRBV28 and TRBJ1-4, with 11 bases matching TRBD1. The V gene end was trimmed by 3 bases and the J gene end by 0 bases; junction bases not matched to a gene: 0. This CDR3 is built from 16 residues. CDR1 is MDHEN and CDR2 is SYDVKM in the germline V gene. CDR3 DNA sequence: TGTGCCAGCAGTTTGGGACAGGGGGCAACTAATGAAAAACTGTTTTTT. This translates into CASSLGQGATNEKLFF.

This clone was picked up one time. This sample includes further DNA sequences coding for the same CDR3. The chain links TRBV5-4 to TRBJ2-3, with 9 bases that match TRBD2. This CDR3 spans 16 amino acids. The germline V gene has CDR1 SGHNT and CDR2 YYREEE (reference sequence). V lost 0 bases, J lost 2 bases, and 4 bases stayed unmatched. Written as DNA, the CDR3 is TGTGCCAGCAGCTTGGGGGTAGCGGGGGACACAGATACGCAGTATTTT. Its protein is CASSLGVAGDTDTQYF. The variable domain in full, completed from reference TRBV5-4 and TRBJ2-3, reads ETGVTQSPTHLIKTRGQQVTLRCSSQSGHNTVSWYQQALGQGPQFIFQYYREEENGRGNFPPRFSGLQFPNYSSELNVNALELDDSALYLCASSLGVAGDTDTQYFGPGTRLTVL.

This rearrangement joins TRBV19 to TRBJ2-5, with 10 bases fitting TRBD2. This CDR3 has 15 amino acids. J lost 5 bases, V lost 5 bases, and 8 bases had no gene match. Germline CDR1 reads LNHDA; CDR2 reads SQIVND (reference sequence). The CDR3 loop is CASSGASGGQETQYF. In DNA, the CDR3 is TGTGCCAGTAGTGGGGCTAGCGGGGGTCAGGAGACCCAGTACTTC.

The genes are TRBV6-5 and TRBJ1-2, with D possibly matching TRBD1 (6 bases). V lost 10 bases to trimming and J lost 6 bases, with 18 bases between them. Germline V gives CDR1 MNHEY, CDR2 SVGAGI. The CDR3 has 13 amino acids. Written as DNA, the CDR3 is TGTGCCATACAAGGTCCAGGGGAGAATGGCTACACCTTC. Amino acids: CAIQGPGENGYTF.

This chain joins TRBV27 and TRBJ1-1; D is undetermined. This CDR3 has 14 residues. The V and J ends lost 6 bases and 4 bases respectively, with 15 bases between them. The germline gives CDR1 MNHEY, CDR2 SMNVEV (reference sequence). Here the CDR3 reads CASSLGDIGTEAFF. As DNA, the CDR3 is TGTGCCAGCAGCCTCGGGGATATTGGCACTGAAGCTTTCTTT.